This T cell receptor (beta chain) was recovered during a study of blood T cell repertoires in COVID-19. As handled by the study authors: It was from reference gene primer amplification that nucleated cell counts were estimated. The method was immunoSEQ multiplex PCR; TCRdb's version includes in-frame clones alone and lacks a portion of them. That table supplies the V and J calls and clone size; D and trimming were determined from the DNA. The data contain 300,000 or so clones, 80% to 95% of them singletons. The CDR3 runs 14 residues. Germline lookup yields CDR1 MNHEY and CDR2 SVGEGT. The V and J ends lost 2 bases and 0 bases respectively, with 5 bases between them.

The chain joins TRBV6-2 or TRBV6-3 to TRBJ1-5; TRBD1 is a possible D gene (5 bases). Material for sequencing was peripheral blood. The clonotype comes from a woman in her twenties or thirties with COVID-19, enrolled during active disease. The CDR3 coding sequence is TGTGCCAGCAGTTACGGGGCTAGCAATCAGCCCCAGCATTTT. Protein sequence: CASSYGASNQPQHF.